This paragraph covers one TCR beta chain sequence. The CDR3 spans 13 residues. Trimming took 6 bases from V and 5 from J, leaving 11 bases between them. The data are from a study of blood T cell repertoires in COVID-19. The table came from immunoSEQ multiplex PCR; TCRdb's copy has only in-frame clones and leaves some out. Here the sample spans some 180,000 clones, 88% being singletons. The source is a man aged 40-50 years with active or convalescent COVID-19. Sequencing was done on a sample of peripheral blood. V gene TRBV12-3 or TRBV12-4 combines with J gene TRBJ1-5; D is possibly TRBD1 (6 bases). The CDR3 spells CASSPDSYQPQHF. DNA of the CDR3: TGTGCCAGCAGCCCGGACAGCTATCAGCCCCAGCATTTT.